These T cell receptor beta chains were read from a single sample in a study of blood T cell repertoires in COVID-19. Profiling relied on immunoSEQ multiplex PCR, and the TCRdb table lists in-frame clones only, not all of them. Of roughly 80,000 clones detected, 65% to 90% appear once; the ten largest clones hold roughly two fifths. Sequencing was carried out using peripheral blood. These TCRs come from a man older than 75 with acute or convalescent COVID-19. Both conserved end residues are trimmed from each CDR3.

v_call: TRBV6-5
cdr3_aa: ASSPAGNYGYT

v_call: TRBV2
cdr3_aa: ATSGYPGRSYGYT

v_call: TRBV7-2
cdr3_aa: ASRRRVVNTEAF

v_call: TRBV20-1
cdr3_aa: SASGKVAGAGDNEQF

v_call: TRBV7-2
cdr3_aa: ASSFSSDTQY

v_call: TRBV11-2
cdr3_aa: ASSLDRQGSEQY

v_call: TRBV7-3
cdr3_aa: ASSLRGVSYNEQF

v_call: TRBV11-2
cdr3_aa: ASSLGAQGLTQY

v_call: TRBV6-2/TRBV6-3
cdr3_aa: ASSSLLQGQYEQY

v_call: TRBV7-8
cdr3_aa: ASSPTSVVDNEQF

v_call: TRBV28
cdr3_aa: ASRTGPNEKLF

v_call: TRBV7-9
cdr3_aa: ASSLSLGGSAYEQY

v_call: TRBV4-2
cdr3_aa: ASSQDSLGLLRGNTIY

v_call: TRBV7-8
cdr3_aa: ASSSNRGNEQF

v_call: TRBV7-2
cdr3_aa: ASSLSGTNQPQH

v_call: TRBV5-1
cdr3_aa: ASSFTPPNHEQY

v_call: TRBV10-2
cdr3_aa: ASSGGTGGMLGYT

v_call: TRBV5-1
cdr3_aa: ASSLQVAYNEQF

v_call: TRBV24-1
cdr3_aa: ATSDSRTGVETQY

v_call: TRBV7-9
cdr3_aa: ASSPGGGFVVGEKLF

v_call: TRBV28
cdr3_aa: ASSTPTANYEQY

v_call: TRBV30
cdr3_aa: AWVGTATNEKLF

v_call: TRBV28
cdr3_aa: ASSLLVSGYT

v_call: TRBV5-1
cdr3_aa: ASSFTGIQETQY

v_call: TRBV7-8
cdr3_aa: ASSLALGRTGNTIY

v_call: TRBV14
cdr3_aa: ASSQGGNTEAF

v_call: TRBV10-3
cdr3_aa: AIRGATSGTLNEQF

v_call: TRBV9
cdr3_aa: ASSVQENEKLF

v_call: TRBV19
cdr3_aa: ASSPLNPGHDNSPLH

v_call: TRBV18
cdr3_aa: ASSPLASGVTDTQY

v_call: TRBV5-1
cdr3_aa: ASSLQPGTGEEKLF

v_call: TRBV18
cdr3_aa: ASSPRRGETNYGYT

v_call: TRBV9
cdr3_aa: ASSVGGGGSGNTIY

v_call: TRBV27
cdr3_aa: ASSLIGLGGQPQH

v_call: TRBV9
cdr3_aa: ASSVAAGVYNEQF

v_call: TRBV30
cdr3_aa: AWSRDSNQPQH

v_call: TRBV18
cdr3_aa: ASSPLTGETEAF

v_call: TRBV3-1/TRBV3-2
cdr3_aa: ASSPGLGTQY

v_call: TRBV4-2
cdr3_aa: ASSQEYAVSSYEQY

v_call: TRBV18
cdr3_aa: ASSLLRDTNTDTQY

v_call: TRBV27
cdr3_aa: ASSLRTGVNTGELF

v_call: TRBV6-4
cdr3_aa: ASSQTSGSYNEQF

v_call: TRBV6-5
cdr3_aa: ASSWDRGKTKQY

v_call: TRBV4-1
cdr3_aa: ASSQDLSMRDRANTGELF

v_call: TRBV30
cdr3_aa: AWSVTGSGWTQY

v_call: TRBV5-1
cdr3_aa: ASSLFAVRDTQY

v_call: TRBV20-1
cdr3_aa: SASLTGENDSPLH

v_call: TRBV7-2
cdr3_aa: ASSLAGTSSYNSPLH

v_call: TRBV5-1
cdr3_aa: ASSRENYEQY

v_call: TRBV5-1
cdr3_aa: ASSDGQSSGANVLT